The present TCR beta chain was sequenced within a study of cytomegalovirus exposure and HLA in healthy donors listed by TCRdb under 2017. A note on the overall study: An earlier analysis of about 530 of the donors reported over 250 Gb of sequence data and about 120 million unique TCR beta sequences obtained from about 180 million T cells. Approximately 310 gigabases of sequencing data and roughly 90 million unique TCR sequences were included in an early release covering 550 to 650 HLA-typed donors. The genetic ancestry cluster associated with self-reported Caucasian donors included over 80% of the approximately 400 genotyped donors. The study was designed to test whether signatures of past pathogen exposure could be identified by cataloging public T cell receptors. Using immunosequencing, the study profiled T cell repertoires from 550 to 750 subjects and related those repertoires to cytomegalovirus serostatus. Besides the first cohort of roughly 700 subjects, a separate validation cohort made up of over 100 different subjects was used. To predict cytomegalovirus infection status, the study combined high-throughput TCR immunosequencing, statistical association of individual TCRs with disease status, and machine learning. To study patterns of TCR occurrence, a later analysis re-analyzed previously published TCR beta repertoires from 666 donors and added high-resolution HLA genotyping. Rather than drawing on any new phenotypic data, the later analysis identified candidate immune exposures from TCR beta sequences and the way those sequences occurred across donors. To decide whether each TCR beta V gene segment behaved as functional or pseudogenic, an earlier analysis of some 600 of the donors relied on high-throughput TCR beta sequencing. Donor age, sex, ethnicity and CMV serostatus were collected together with the repertoire data. A later genetic analysis used genome-wide SNP genotypes for about 65% of the 666 donors, treating that subset as a discovery cohort. Every discovery cohort repertoire had been produced on one sequencing platform. Class I and class II HLA loci were covered by the typing at four-digit resolution. Typing coverage varied by locus: roughly 629-640 donors for A, B, C, DRB1 and DQB1; more than 500 for DQA1; nearly 610 for DPA1; around 450 for DPB1. Five DR-DQ haplotypes were treated as single units for association and clustering because of strong linkage in the cohort. Among approximately 370 genotyped donors of the cohort, an average of roughly 230,000 unique TCR beta nucleotide sequences was sequenced per donor, of which about 20% were non-productive. What the research found in general, with its limitations: This cohort had only TCR beta chains sequenced, and the lack of alpha or paired-chain data limited which features could be detected. In an earlier analysis of some 540 of the donors, most TCR beta V segments appeared in productive rearrangements about 87% or about 30% of the time, broadly matching IMGT annotations. A later analysis found that most CMV-associated TCR beta chains appeared HLA-restricted, with HLA associations seemingly driven largely by CMV exposure. Because some donors lacked HLA typing at each locus, the association tests relied only on the typed subset. In the study, 150 to 200 TCR beta chains were listed as associated with cytomegalovirus. Because counts were too low, 15 or so rarely observed V segments, including chromosome 9 orphons, were excluded from the earlier analysis of around 590 of the donors. Presence/absence analyses assumed roughly uniform sequencing depth across donors, an assumption that may not hold. A later analysis associated about 17,000 TCR beta sequences with specific HLA alleles at a false discovery rate of 0.05. Linkage disequilibrium might explain the correlated functional status among segregating V segments, but an unknown experimental factor could not be ruled out. The classifier was reported to diagnose cytomegalovirus status with high specificity and sensitivity in both the original cohort and the validation cohort. A few of the identified cytomegalovirus-associated TCR beta chains were confirmed in vitro to be specific for cytomegalovirus antigens. The authors suggested that the approach could potentially be extended to other disease states and immunological phenotypes. Assigning TCR associations to individual alleles was difficult when HLA alleles, especially DR and DQ, strongly co-occurred. According to a later analysis, parvovirus B19, influenza, CMV and Epstein-Barr virus appeared linked to several top co-occurrence clusters. While some public TCRs were present in many individuals, most TCR sequences turned up only very rarely across donors. In a later analysis, the rate of TCR association differed among HLA loci, with DRB1 alleles having the most associated TCRs and HLA-C alleles having the fewest. Compared with the roughly 670-donor mean, donors in an Asian-associated ancestry cluster had fewer N-insertions in productive TCRs, according to a later genetic analysis. A further reported finding was that TCR beta sequences accurately predicted the HLA-A and HLA-B alleles for most subjects in the first cohort. CMV serostatus was the only immune exposure information available for the cohort. Compared with equally common non-associated chains, HLA-associated TCR beta chains in a later analysis were more clonally expanded and had lower generation probabilities. A later genetic analysis associated a missense DCLRE1C variant with V-gene and J-gene trimming of TCR beta chains, and an independent cohort replicated the association. The sequencing pipeline was judged likely to have produced a cluster of highly shared sequence variants as a technical artifact.

The cohort comprised several hundred healthy bone marrow donors. At the time of sampling, all cohort members were nominally healthy, though unrecorded immune exposures were likely present. The donor was CMV seronegative and belonged to the group of around 400 seronegative cohort members. Every donor gave a peripheral blood sample, and the peripheral blood mononuclear cells from that sample were used for TCR beta sequencing. The Qiagen DNeasy Blood Extraction Kit was used to extract genomic DNA from the blood cell samples. Library construction relied on the immunoSEQ multiplex PCR assay. For the multiplex PCR, a mixture combining 60 forward primers for TCR Vbeta segments and 13 reverse primers for TCR Jbeta segments was used. Amplification of the CDR3 region of rearranged TCR beta genes was performed with a multiplex PCR assay on genomic DNA. The amplified TCR beta libraries were sequenced on the Illumina HiSeq System as 87-base-pair reads. From the authors' description of their analysis: Across the roughly 640 repertoires, a later analysis counted tens of millions of unique TCR beta chains, roughly 11 million of which were shared by at least two donors. A nearest-neighbor algorithm error-corrected the raw reads and collapsed the reads into unique sequences, merging closely related sequences to remove PCR and sequencing errors. Alignment of CDR3 sequences to IMGT reference sequences was used to assign V, D and J gene segments. For a sequence to be retained, a match of at least six nucleotides was required to both a V gene segment and a J gene segment. Rearrangements were called productive when the CDR3 lacked stop codons and stayed in frame with V and J; all others were non-productive. CDR3 was defined according to IMGT convention as the region running from the second conserved V-encoded cysteine to the conserved J-encoded phenylalanine. The earlier analysis of 500 to 650 of the donors excluded any sequence lacking an unambiguous match to a single V gene segment. An earlier analysis of 587 of the donors classified V segments as functional when productive rearrangements were above 56.7% and as segregating when the standard deviation between donors was above 5%. A statistical classification framework was built for diagnosing cytomegalovirus status from the catalog of TCR beta chain sequences. In a later analysis, V and J genes were assigned by comparing TCR nucleotide sequences against IMGT/GENE-DB human TR gene sequences. Using the TCRdist pipeline, a later analysis assigned CDR3 sequences along with most-parsimonious VDJ recombination scenarios. In a later analysis, every TCR beta chain was defined by the combination of its CDR3 amino acid sequence and its V-gene family, and reads without a unique V-gene family were dropped. To address suspected cross-contamination and a sequencing artifact, a later analysis removed a few hundred highly shared, low-generation-probability nucleotide sequences. For each public chain, a later analysis derived a clonal expansion index from normalized ranks of inferred template counts within each repertoire. In a later analysis, generation probabilities were computed using a VDJ recombination model fitted to out-of-frame rearrangements, and the results were checked against IGoR. In a later analysis, TCR-TCR, TCR-HLA and TCR-CMV co-occurrence was scored with hypergeometric tests, and a repertoire-size bias correction was applied to TCR pairs. In a later analysis, false discovery rates were estimated by permuting HLA or CMV assignments 20 times. In a later analysis, co-occurring TCRs were grouped using DBSCAN, with TCRdist sequence similarity added in when clustering inside HLA-allele-positive subsets. For co-occurrence clustering, repertoires with fewer than 30,000 or more than 120,000 public chains were excluded, along with roughly 5 repertoires with anomalous nucleotide sharing. This immuneACCESS table, as held by TCRdb, lists in-frame sequences with V and J called but not all clones. Of the missing ones, under half trace to an unresolved V gene in checked studies; the others have no known cause. Clonal size and the V and J genes are those of that table, whereas D and trimming came from the DNA. Present in this sample are some 120,000 clones, approximately 80% of which were seen just once. Under 1.5% of the sample belongs to the ten largest clones.

A remark on this clone: The specificity of this receptor is unknown. Base-call qualities are not available, and no considerably larger clone is one nucleotide away.

The TCR comes from a man in his forties or fifties in good health and CMV-seronegative. Sequencing was carried out using PBMCs.

For the CDR3, the sequence is CARGGRGANEKLFF. The nucleotide sequence reads TGTGCCAGGGGCGGGAGGGGGGCTAATGAAAAACTGTTTTTT. The rearranged chain carries TRBV5-7 and TRBJ1-4; TRBD1 is possibly the D segment (6 matching bases). TRBV5-7 falls under the ORF class, with uncertain function. From the cysteine through the phenylalanine, the CDR3 covers 14 amino acids. The retained sequence is limited to the CDR3, 42 bases, with the frame set at the first base. V and J lose 8 bases and 3 bases, and a span of 14 bases separates them.